The 17 T cell receptor beta chains below were found in one sample sequenced in a study of blood T cell repertoires in COVID-19. The assay was immunoSEQ multiplex PCR, and TCRdb's table has in-frame clones only and misses some. The sample lists over 200,000 clones; 83% were seen once. Sequencing used peripheral blood. The receptors were gathered from a man of 80 years or more with acute or convalescent COVID-19.

This chain joins TRBV19 and TRBJ2-3, with 11 positions matching TRBD2. This CDR3 spans 16 amino acids. The V gene end was trimmed by 6 bases and the J gene end by 4 bases; junction bases not matched to a gene: 9. CDR1 and CDR2 (germline): LNHDA, SQIVND (reference sequence). The DNA of the CDR3 is TGTGCCAGTAGCATCGGTGGTAGCGGGGGGGCAGATACGCAGTATTTT. Amino acids: CASSIGGSGGADTQYF. The entire variable domain, with the rest obtained from reference TRBV19 and TRBJ2-3, is as follows: DGGITQSPKYLFRKEGQNVTLSCEQNLNHDAMYWYRQDPGQGLRLIYYSQIVNDFQKGDIAEGYSVSREKKESFPLTVTSAQKNPTAFYLCASSIGGSGGADTQYFGPGTRLTVL.

The V and J genes are TRBV19 and TRBJ1-4, with a tentative D call TRBD1 (5 bases). CDR1 is LNHDA and CDR2 is SQIVND in the germline V gene (reference sequence). V lost 3 bases and J 6 bases, leaving 14 bases between the germline ends. This CDR3 region has 15 residues. For the CDR3, the DNA is TGTGCCAGTAGTATTGGGACCGCGGGGGATGAAAAACTGTTTTTT. Protein sequence: CASSIGTAGDEKLFF.

This chain connects TRBV6-1 to TRBJ2-5; D is possibly TRBD1 (5 bases). CDR1 is MNHNS, CDR2 SASEGT, per germline. The V and J ends lost 0 bases and 12 bases respectively, with 14 bases between them. The CDR3 is made up of 13 amino acids. The CDR3 DNA reads as TGTGCCAGCAGTGAAGCGGAAGGACAAAAAAAGTACTTC. Residues: CASSEAEGQKKYF.

This chain joins TRBV5-1 and TRBJ1-4; maybe TRBD1 (5 bases). Trimming cost V 5 bases and J 5 bases, with 13 bases left between them. This CDR3 comprises 14 residues. Germline V gene lookup returns CDR1 SGHRS and CDR2 YFSETQ. The CDR3, as DNA: TGCGCCAGCAGTTCCGACAGCAGGAATGAAAAACTGTTTTTT. Residues: CASSSDSRNEKLFF.

The chain has TRBV19 and TRBJ2-2, with no clear D. CDR1 is LNHDA, CDR2 SQIVND, per germline (reference sequence). The CDR3 sequence is 16 residues long. Between the trimmed V and J ends, which lost 7 bases and 3 bases, there was a span of 18 bases. As DNA, the CDR3 is TGTGCCAGTAACCGATCACCGAGAGTACACACCGGGGAGCTGTTTTTT. This encodes CASNRSPRVHTGELFF.

The V call is TRBV11-2, the J call TRBJ2-5, with D unresolved. V lost 5 bases and J 5 bases, leaving 12 bases between the germline ends. Germline CDR1 SGHAT, CDR2 FQNNGV. There are 13 residues in the CDR3. CDR3 coding DNA: TGTGCCAGCAGCCCTCCCAGTGTGGAGACCCAGTACTTC. Its protein product is CASSPPSVETQYF.

The chain combines TRBV7-9 with TRBJ1-2, with TRBD1 matching 8 bases. J gave up 7 bases and V 5 bases, and 6 bases lay outside the gene matches. Germline assignment: CDR1 SEHNR and CDR2 FQNEAQ (reference sequence). The CDR3 consists of 13 residues. CDR3 sequence (DNA): TGTGCCAGCAGCGTACCAGGGGGCTTTGGCTACACCTTC. Its translation is CASSVPGGFGYTF.

The CDR3 loop reads CASSQSGPETDTQYF. The CDR3 DNA sequence: TGCGCCAGCAGCCAGAGCGGGCCAGAAACAGATACGCAGTATTTT. This chain uses TRBV5-1 with TRBJ2-3, with a weak D call TRBD2 (6 bases). This CDR3 has 15 amino acids. CDR1 SGHRS and CDR2 YFSETQ come from the germline V gene. Trimming pared 4 bases from V and 3 bases from J, leaving 15 bases between.

The rearrangement uses TRBV27 and TRBJ2-1, with TRBD2 matching 11 bases. This CDR3 spans 18 amino acids. The V and J ends lost 0 bases and 6 bases, in that order; junction bases with no gene match: 10. Germline assignment: CDR1 MNHEY and CDR2 SMNVEV (reference sequence). The CDR3 loop is CASSLSKTLAGGSNEQFF. The CDR3 DNA reads TGTGCCAGCAGTTTATCGAAAACTCTAGCGGGGGGTTCCAATGAGCAGTTCTTC.

The sample holds one count of this clone. The rearrangement uses TRBV5-1 and TRBJ1-2; D possibly corresponds to TRBD1 (6 bases). This CDR3 is built from 12 residues. Germline CDR1 and CDR2: SGHRS and YFSETQ. V gave up 4 bases and J gave up 9 bases, with 13 bases separating them. Here the CDR3 DNA reads TGCGCCAGCAGCGTGGACAGTCTGAGCTACACCTTC. Its protein is CASSVDSLSYTF.

The rearrangement joins TRBV14 to TRBJ2-1; TRBD1 matches 8 bases. Germline V gives CDR1 SGHDN, CDR2 FVKESK. V lost 4 bases, J lost 2 bases, and 7 bases stayed unmatched. The CDR3 runs 16 residues. DNA for the CDR3: TGTGCCAGCAGCCTTCAGGGACAGGCCGCCTACAATGAGCAGTTCTTC. As protein: CASSLQGQAAYNEQFF.

The CDR3 bases are TGTGCCAGCAGCCCCGGACAGTCAAGCACCGGGGAGCTGTTTTTT. This sequence encodes CASSPGQSSTGELFF. This chain connects TRBV5-6 to TRBJ2-2; D perhaps matches TRBD1 (6 bases). Germline CDR1 is SGHDT and CDR2 is YYEEEE. V was clipped by 4 bases and J by 4 bases, with 14 bases between them. The CDR3 totals 15 residues.

The chain links TRBV5-1 to TRBJ2-3, with TRBD1 as a possible D gene (5 bases). Germline assignment: CDR1 SGHRS and CDR2 YFSETQ. The CDR3 is 14 residues long. The germline V and J ends were trimmed by 4 bases and 4 bases, with 13 bases remaining between them. The CDR3 spells CASSPDSPSDTQYF. CDR3 coding DNA: TGCGCCAGCAGCCCCGACAGTCCTTCAGATACGCAGTATTTT.

The chain employs TRBV30 and TRBJ2-4; 13 bases align to TRBD2. In germline, CDR1 is GTSNPN, CDR2 SVGIG (reference sequence). V shed 4 bases and J 11 bases; nucleotides not matched to a gene: 8. The CDR3 consists of 14 residues. CDR3 coding DNA: TGTGCCTGGAACTCACTAGCGGGAGGGGTCGTTCAGTACTTC. This encodes CAWNSLAGGVVQYF.

This clone appeared once. The chain joins TRBV3-1 (or the pseudogene TRBV3-2) to TRBJ2-3, with D unclear. V lost 4 bases and J lost 4, with 15 bases in between. The germline V gene encodes CDR1 LGHDT and CDR2 YNNKEL (reference sequence). This CDR3 has 15 amino acids. CDR3 in DNA: TGTGCCAGCAGCCCTTGGCCAGGTGGCGCAGATACGCAGTATTTT. It is translated as CASSPWPGGADTQYF.

The V and J genes are TRBV5-1 and TRBJ2-7, with TRBD1 as a possible D gene (6 bases). The CDR3 contains 14 residues. Trimming took off 2 bases at V and 5 bases at J, with 14 bases between the two ends. CDR1 SGHRS and CDR2 YFSETQ come from the germline V gene. CDR3 bases: TGCGCCAGCAGCTTACTAGACAGGCCGAACGAGCAGTACTTC. This gives the protein CASSLLDRPNEQYF.

The V call is TRBV30, the J call TRBJ2-3; the match to TRBD2 covers 13 bases. The CDR3 is 15 amino acids. The V and J ends lost 5 bases and 6 bases, in that order; junction bases with no gene match: 8. In germline, CDR1 is GTSNPN, CDR2 SVGIG (reference sequence). The CDR3: CAWARLAGGGDTQYF. The CDR3, as DNA: TGTGCCTGGGCCCGACTAGCGGGGGGCGGCGATACGCAGTATTTT.